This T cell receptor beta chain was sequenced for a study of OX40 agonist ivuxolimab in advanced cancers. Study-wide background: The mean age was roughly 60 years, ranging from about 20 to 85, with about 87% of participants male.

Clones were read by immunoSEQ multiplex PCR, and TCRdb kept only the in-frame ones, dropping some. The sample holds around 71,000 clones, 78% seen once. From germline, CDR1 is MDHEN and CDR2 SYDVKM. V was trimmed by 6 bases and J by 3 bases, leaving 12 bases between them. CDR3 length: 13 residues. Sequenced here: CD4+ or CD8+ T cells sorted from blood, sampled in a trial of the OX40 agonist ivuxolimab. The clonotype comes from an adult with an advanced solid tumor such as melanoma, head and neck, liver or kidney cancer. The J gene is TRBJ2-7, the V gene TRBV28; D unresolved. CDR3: CASSPIIGYEQYF. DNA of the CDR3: TGTGCCAGCAGCCCAATTATCGGCTACGAGCAGTACTTC.